Listed here is a single TCR beta chain. What it binds is not known. The sample is drawn from a study of T cell responses to AZD1222 COVID-19 vaccine. TCRdb's copy holds only in-frame clones and misses some; the assay was immunoSEQ multiplex PCR. The repertoire consists of around 140,000 clones, with about 92% occurring once and the leading ten covering around 12%. Study findings and constraints: Without day 14 samples, only post-peak T cell repertoires were studied. Most donors were white British and more were female, and clonal diversity was possibly underestimated.

CDR3 length: 13 amino acids. V was trimmed by 4 bases and J by 7 bases, leaving 15 bases between them. Germline CDR1 reads SGHRS; CDR2 reads YFSETQ. The sequences come from peripheral blood, collected after recovery from COVID-19. The gene calls are TRBV5-1 and TRBJ2-7; D is possibly TRBD1 (6 bases). The sequence came from an adult who had recovered from COVID-19. The CDR3 DNA follows: TGCGCCAGCAGCCCGACAGGACTTCGGGAGCAGTACTTC. Encoded protein: CASSPTGLREQYF.